This note documents a single T cell receptor beta chain sequence. TCRdb's copy holds only in-frame clones and misses some; the assay was immunoSEQ multiplex PCR. Here the sample spans over a million clones, less than 99% being singletons. The record originates from a study of shared clonotypes between healthy human individuals. Memory CD4+ cells were the fraction left after CD45RA+ naive selection. From germline, CDR1 is LNHNV and CDR2 YYDKDF (reference sequence). The length of the CDR3 is 14 residues. V was cut by 0 bases and J by 5 bases, with 7 bases left in between. The clonotype comes from a man aged 25 to 45 in good health. Sequencing used naive CD4+ T cells sorted from blood. Subset: CD45RA+ positively selected. The chain carries TRBV15 and TRBJ2-2; D is unresolved. CDR3 nucleotide sequence: TGTGCCACCAGCAGAGACCATAGTACCGGGGAGCTGTTTTTT. Translating it yields CATSRDHSTGELFF.